This T cell receptor (beta chain) comes out of a study of blood T cell repertoires in COVID-19. Cohorts were determined from participant-reported clinical history. The data were produced by immunoSEQ multiplex PCR, yet TCRdb's version contains in-frame clones alone and is incomplete. The sample includes under 250,000 clones, under 90% of them seen just once. The CDR3 is 14 residues long. Trimming cost V 6 bases and J 6 bases, with 15 bases left between them. The germline CDR1 and CDR2 sequences are SNHLY and FYNNEI. The chain joins TRBV2 to TRBJ1-5; the D gene is possibly TRBD1 (5 bases). The sequence derives from a man between 40 and 49 years old who had recovered from COVID-19. Sequences were obtained from PBMCs or T cells enriched from blood (not recorded which). The CDR3 sequence: CASRWGTGSQPQHF. The CDR3 nucleotides are TGTGCCAGCAGATGGGGTACAGGTAGTCAGCCCCAGCATTTT.